Given below is one TCR beta chain in context. This sample was included in a study of blood T cell repertoires in COVID-19. The overall study: COVID-19 samples, acute and convalescent, were from the United States, Italy and Spain.

Repertoires were generated with immunoSEQ multiplex PCR, while TCRdb's copy carries only in-frame clones and drops some. The repertoire holds 250,000 to 350,000 clones, with approximately 84% as singletons. Germline V gene sequence: CDR1 MNHNY, CDR2 SVGAGI (reference sequence). This CDR3 contains 12 residues. V was clipped by 6 bases and J by 8 bases; unmatched bases: 4. Seattle's enrolled individuals joined amid active infection and were then monitored longitudinally. V usage is TRBV6-6 and J usage is TRBJ1-2; 9 positions match TRBD1. The material sequenced was peripheral blood. The clonotype comes from a person aged 70 to 80 with COVID-19, enrolled during active disease. This chain's CDR3 is CASRQGARGYTF. The DNA of the CDR3 is TGTGCCAGCAGACAGGGGGCGAGAGGCTACACCTTC.